A single sample gave rise to the 25 T cell receptor beta chains below, sequenced in a study of blood T cell repertoires in COVID-19. The data were produced by immunoSEQ multiplex PCR, yet TCRdb's version contains in-frame clones alone and is incomplete. The data contain over 200,000 clones, roughly nine tenths of them singletons. Sequencing was done on a sample of PBMCs or T cells enriched from blood (not recorded which). All receptors derive from a man under 40 who had recovered from COVID-19.

The chain employs TRBV10-3 and TRBJ1-1; weak D call: TRBD1 (6 bases). V lost 1 base and J lost 5, with 17 bases in between. The CDR3 consists of 16 residues. CDR1 is ENHRY and CDR2 is SYGVKD in the germline V gene. Written as DNA, the CDR3 is TGTGCCATCAGTGAGTGGGGAGGGGGTTTCGGGACTGAAGCTTTCTTT. Protein product: CAISEWGGGFGTEAFF.

The chain combines TRBV28 with TRBJ1-5, with D possibly matching TRBD1 (6 bases). Germline V gene sequence: CDR1 MDHEN, CDR2 SYDVKM. CDR3 length: 12 amino acids. The V and J ends lost 10 bases and 6 bases respectively, with 13 bases between them. CDR3 region: CATQGSSQPQHF. The CDR3 DNA follows: TGTGCCACCCAGGGGTCGAGTCAGCCCCAGCATTTT.

The rearrangement uses TRBV23-1 and TRBJ2-7; weak D call: TRBD2 (6 bases). TRBV23-1 is reported as an ORF; its role is uncertain. The CDR3 length is 15 residues. With 5 bases removed from V and 0 bases from J, the gap between germline ends came to 14 bases. The CDR3 reads CASSSRATSSYEQYF. Written as DNA, the CDR3 is TGCGCCAGCAGTTCACGGGCGACTAGCTCCTACGAGCAGTACTTC.

This chain joins TRBV7-8 and TRBJ2-7; TRBD1 matches at 10 bases. The CDR3 sequence is 13 residues long. Trimming took 5 bases from V and 6 from J; bases not matched to a gene: 4. Germline values: CDR1 SGHVS, CDR2 FQNEAQ. DNA of the CDR3: TGTGCCAGCAGCACCCGGGACAGGGGCGAGCAGTACTTC. Translating gives CASSTRDRGEQYF.

The chain couples TRBV5-1 to TRBJ2-1, with TRBD1 matching over 8 bases. J was trimmed by 6 bases and V by 4 bases; bases with no gene match: 3. The CDR3 covers 13 residues. CDR1 is SGHRS and CDR2 is YFSETQ in the germline V gene. CDR3 amino acids: CASSDGQGNEQFF. The CDR3 region has the DNA TGCGCCAGCAGCGACGGACAGGGCAATGAGCAGTTCTTC.

The rearrangement links TRBV12-3 or TRBV12-4 to TRBJ1-4, with 10 bases lining up with TRBD1. J lost 7 bases, V lost 6 bases, and 2 bases had no gene match. This CDR3 is 13 amino acids long. The CDR3 spells CASRTGGFEKLFF. The CDR3 DNA follows: TGTGCCAGCAGGACAGGGGGCTTTGAAAAACTGTTTTTT.

This clone appeared a single time. This chain uses TRBV30 with TRBJ2-2, with 10 bases lining up with TRBD2. The CDR3 loop spans 15 amino acids. CDR1 is GTSNPN, CDR2 SVGIG, per germline (reference sequence). V was clipped by 3 bases and J by 5 bases; unmatched bases: 6. The CDR3 sequence is CAWSELAGPTGELFF. The CDR3 DNA follows: TGTGCCTGGAGCGAACTAGCGGGACCGACCGGGGAGCTGTTTTTT.

V and J are TRBV7-2 and TRBJ2-5; TRBD2 matches at 13 bases. V dropped 2 bases and J dropped 5; count of bases not matched to a gene: 5. The germline CDR1 and CDR2 sequences are SGHTA and FQGNSA. The CDR3 extends over 16 amino acids. Here the CDR3 DNA reads TGTGCCAGCAGCTTATACGGACTAGCGGGGGTGGAGACCCAGTACTTC. Residues: CASSLYGLAGVETQYF.

This clone was seen just once. The rearrangement joins TRBV11-2 to TRBJ2-5; a possible D gene is TRBD1 (5 bases). The CDR3 runs to 15 residues. V lost 5 bases and J 5 bases, leaving 18 bases between the germline ends. Germline loops: CDR1 SGHAT, CDR2 FQNNGV. CDR3 sequence (DNA): TGTGCCAGCAGCCCTGGACATATTAATGGGGAGACCCAGTACTTC. Translation gives CASSPGHINGETQYF.

CDR3 protein: CASIAGSGNTIYF. In DNA form, the CDR3 reads TGTGCCAGCATTGCGGGGTCTGGAAACACCATATATTTT. The chain joins TRBV6-5 to TRBJ1-3; D not certain. The germline CDR1 and CDR2 sequences are MNHEY and SVGAGI. The CDR3 spans 13 residues. V lost 7 bases and J lost 1, with 8 bases in between.

This clone was observed once. V gene TRBV7-8 combines with J gene TRBJ1-6; 8 bases are shared with TRBD1. This CDR3 comprises 19 residues. V lost 5 bases and J lost 1; bases outside the gene matches: 13. In germline, CDR1 is SGHVS, CDR2 FQNEAQ. CDR3 bases: TGTGCCAGCAGCCTATGGACAGGGCGCCCAAATTCCTATAATTCACCCCTCCACTTT. Translated: CASSLWTGRPNSYNSPLHF.

The chain links TRBV29-1 to TRBJ1-5, with 10 bases that match TRBD1. The CDR3 runs 13 residues. V lost 4 bases, J lost 5 bases, and 2 bases stayed unmatched. Per germline, CDR1 SQVTM and CDR2 ANQGSEA. The CDR3 DNA is TGCAGCGTTGGACAGGGGGCGTATCAGCCCCAGCATTTT. Amino acids: CSVGQGAYQPQHF.

DNA of the CDR3: TGTGCCAGCAGTGAATACGGTCGCAGGGCCAATGAAAAACTGTTTTTT. This codes for CASSEYGRRANEKLFF. The chain is built from TRBV25-1 and TRBJ1-4; TRBD1 might be the D (5 bases). Germline assignment: CDR1 MGHDK and CDR2 SYGVNS. The CDR3 loop spans 16 amino acids. The V end lost 0 bases, the J end lost 5 bases, and 13 bases lay between the germline ends. The entire variable domain, with the rest obtained from reference TRBV25-1 and TRBJ1-4, is as follows: EADIYQTPRYLVIGTGKKITLECSQTMGHDKMYWYQQDPGMELHLIHYSYGVNSTEKGDLSSESTVSRIRTEHFPLTLESARPSHTSQYLCASSEYGRRANEKLFFGSGTQLSVL.

The chain couples TRBV30 to TRBJ1-3; D is undetermined. CDR3 size: 13 residues. CDR1 and CDR2 from the germline V gene are GTSNPN and SVGIG (reference sequence). Trimming pared 0 bases from V and 2 bases from J, leaving 5 bases between. In DNA, the CDR3 is TGTGCCTGGAGTGTATTCGCTGGAAACACCATATATTTT. The encoded protein is CAWSVFAGNTIYF.

The J gene is TRBJ2-1, the V gene TRBV4-1, with 8 positions matching TRBD1. The germline gives CDR1 MGHRA, CDR2 YSYEKL. Trimming at V came to 5 bases and at J to 5 bases, leaving 8 bases not matched to a gene. The CDR3 has 15 residues. The CDR3: CASSSPGQGNNEQFF. The CDR3 DNA reads as TGCGCCAGCAGCTCTCCCGGACAGGGCAACAATGAGCAGTTCTTC.

This clone came up a few times. The V gene is TRBV6-5, the J gene TRBJ1-2; TRBD1 agrees at 10 bases. CDR3 length equals 14 residues. The V gene's germline CDR1 is MNHEY and CDR2 SVGAGI. The trim removed 6 bases at V and 5 bases at J, leaving 6 bases unmatched. CDR3 coding DNA: TGTGCCAGCAGACTCGGACAGGGGGTGTATGGCTACACCTTC. Amino acid sequence: CASRLGQGVYGYTF.

The DNA of the CDR3 is TGTGCCAGCAGCTTGGCACAGGGAATTTACAATGAGCAGTTCTTC. Encoded protein: CASSLAQGIYNEQFF. V and J are TRBV5-4 and TRBJ2-1; possible D gene TRBD1, 6 bases. Trimming stripped 0 bases from V and 4 bases from J, with 11 bases between. Germline loops: CDR1 SGHNT, CDR2 YYREEE (reference sequence). CDR3 size: 15 residues.

V and J are TRBV11-2 and TRBJ1-4, with TRBD1 as a possible D gene (5 bases). Deletions cut 8 bases from V and 4 bases from J, with 11 bases between. The CDR3 is 13 amino acids. Per the germline V gene, CDR1 is SGHAT and CDR2 is FQNNGV. CDR3 bases: TGTGCCAGCCAGGGTTTTCTTAATGAAAAACTGTTTTTT. It yields the protein CASQGFLNEKLFF.

The J gene is TRBJ2-3, the V gene TRBV12-2; the listed D gene, TRBD2, was not tested against the DNA. TRBV12-2 is a pseudogene. The CDR3 is 17 amino acids. CDR3 nucleotides: TGTGCAAGTCGCCCTGCCCTAGGGAGGTGGGCGGCAGATACGCAGTATTTT. Translated: CASRPALGRWAADTQYF.

A single count supports this clone. The V and J genes are TRBV7-2 and TRBJ1-1, with TRBD1 as a possible D gene (5 bases). This CDR3 region has 13 residues. CDR1 SGHTA and CDR2 FQGNSA come from the germline V gene. V lost 2 bases and J lost 4, with 8 bases in between. CDR3 DNA: TGTGCCAGCAGCTTAACAACAGGCACTGAAGCTTTCTTT. Its protein is CASSLTTGTEAFF.

The chain has TRBV30 and TRBJ2-5, with 10 positions matching TRBD2. Per germline, CDR1 GTSNPN and CDR2 SVGIG (reference sequence). V dropped 6 bases and J dropped 5; count of bases not matched to a gene: 3. This CDR3 spans 12 amino acids. The CDR3: CACPAGGETQYF. For the CDR3, the DNA is TGTGCCTGCCCAGCGGGGGGGGAGACCCAGTACTTC.

The chain combines TRBV10-3 with TRBJ2-1; a possible D gene is TRBD1 (5 bases). CDR3 size: 18 residues. Germline V gives CDR1 ENHRY, CDR2 SYGVKD. Trimming cost V 0 bases and J 0 bases, with 15 bases left between them. CDR3 in DNA: TGTGCCATCAGTGAGTCGACTCGCGTCGACAGCTCCTACAATGAGCAGTTCTTC. Its protein is CAISESTRVDSSYNEQFF.

The chain links TRBV20-1 to TRBJ2-7; 7 positions agree with TRBD2. The CDR3 covers 16 residues. CDR1 and CDR2 (germline): DFQATT, SNEGSKA (reference sequence). Trimming removed 3 bases from V and 2 bases from J; junction bases left unmatched: 13. CDR3 coding DNA: TGCAGTGCTAGTCATTGGGCGGGGGAAGATCCCTACGAGCAGTACTTC. Translation gives CSASHWAGEDPYEQYF.

V gene TRBV19 combines with J gene TRBJ1-1; D unclear. The V end lost 1 base, the J end lost 0 bases, and 12 bases lay between the germline ends. CDR1 is LNHDA, CDR2 SQIVND, per germline (reference sequence). The CDR3 has 16 amino acids. CDR3 region: CASSIGPPTLNTEAFF. CDR3 DNA: TGTGCCAGTAGTATAGGGCCTCCCACACTGAACACTGAAGCTTTCTTT.

This chain joins TRBV30 and TRBJ2-2; 10 bases are a match to TRBD2. Germline V CDR1 and CDR2: GTSNPN, SVGIG (reference sequence). The V and J ends lost 3 bases and 7 bases, in that order; junction bases with no gene match: 23. The CDR3 length is 20 residues. The CDR3 DNA sequence: TGTGCCTGGAGCGTGTACAAGGGAGGGGCTAGCGGGAGTCATGTCGGGGAGCTGTTTTTT. Translating it yields CAWSVYKGGASGSHVGELFF.